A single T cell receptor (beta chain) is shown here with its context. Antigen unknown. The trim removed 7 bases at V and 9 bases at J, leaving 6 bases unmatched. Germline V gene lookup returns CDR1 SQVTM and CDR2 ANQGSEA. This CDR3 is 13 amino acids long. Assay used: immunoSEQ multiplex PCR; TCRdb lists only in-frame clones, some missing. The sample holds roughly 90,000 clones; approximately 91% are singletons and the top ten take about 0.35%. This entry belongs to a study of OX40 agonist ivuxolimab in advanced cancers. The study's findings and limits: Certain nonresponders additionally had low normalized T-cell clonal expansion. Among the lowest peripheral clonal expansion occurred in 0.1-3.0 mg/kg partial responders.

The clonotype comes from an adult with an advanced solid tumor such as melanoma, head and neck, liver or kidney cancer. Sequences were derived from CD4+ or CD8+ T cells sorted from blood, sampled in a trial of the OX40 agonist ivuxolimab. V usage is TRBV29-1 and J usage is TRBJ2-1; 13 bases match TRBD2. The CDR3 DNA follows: TGCAGCGCCCGGACTAGCGGGAGTGGTGAGCAGTTCTTC. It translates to CSARTSGSGEQFF.